This TCR beta chain was sequenced in a study of cytomegalovirus exposure and HLA in healthy donors listed by TCRdb under 2017. A note on the overall study: An earlier analysis of approximately 590 of the donors reported approximately 300 Gb of sequence data and 117 million unique TCR beta sequences from 150 million to 200 million T cells. Around 320 gigabases of sequencing data and 78 million or so unique TCR sequences were included in an early release covering 550 to 800 HLA-typed donors. Of the 300 to 450 genotyped donors, about 84% fell in the genetic ancestry cluster associated with self-reported Caucasian donors. The study aimed to test whether cataloging public T cell receptors could reveal signatures of past pathogen exposure. The T cell repertoires of about 700 subjects were profiled by immunosequencing and related to cytomegalovirus serostatus. In addition to the first cohort of 666 subjects, a separate validation cohort of 120 different subjects was used. High-throughput TCR immunosequencing, statistical association of individual TCRs with disease status, and machine learning were combined to predict cytomegalovirus infection status. In a later analysis, previously published TCR beta repertoires from 666 donors were re-analyzed and high-resolution HLA genotyping was added so that TCR occurrence patterns could be studied. The later analysis used no new phenotypic data to find candidate immune exposures, relying instead on TCR beta sequences and their occurrence across donors. To decide whether each TCR beta V gene segment behaved as functional or pseudogenic, an earlier analysis of 587 of the donors relied on high-throughput TCR beta sequencing. Donor age, sex, ethnicity and CMV serostatus were collected together with the repertoire data. In a later genetic analysis, genome-wide SNP genotypes for about 55% of the roughly 700 donors were used, and that subset was treated as a discovery cohort. Every discovery cohort repertoire had been produced on one sequencing platform. HLA typing included class I and class II loci at four-digit resolution. Typing coverage varied by locus: roughly 620-640 donors for A, B, C, DRB1 and DQB1; approximately 500 for DQA1; more than 600 for DPA1; 450 to 480 for DPB1. Roughly five DR-DQ haplotypes were handled as single units for association and clustering because linkage in the cohort was strong. Among 300 to 500 genotyped donors of the cohort, an average of approximately 200,000 unique TCR beta nucleotide sequences was sequenced per donor, of which 15% to 20% were non-productive. Overall results and qualifications from the work: Most TCR sequences were observed very rarely across donors, whereas some public TCRs were present in many individuals. Over 15 rarely observed V segments, including chromosome 9 orphons, were excluded from the earlier analysis of about 600 of the donors because counts were too low. In a later analysis, several top co-occurrence clusters were reported to appear linked to parvovirus B19, influenza, CMV and Epstein-Barr virus. A later analysis associated 15,000 to 20,000 TCR beta sequences with specific HLA alleles at a false discovery rate of 0.05. In both the original and validation cohorts, the classifier was reported to diagnose cytomegalovirus status with high specificity and sensitivity. The cohort was sequenced for TCR beta chains only, and without alpha or paired-chain data the features that could be detected were limited. The study listed 164 TCR beta chains as associated with cytomegalovirus. A later genetic analysis reported fewer N-insertions in productive TCRs among donors in an Asian-associated ancestry cluster than the approximately 700-donor mean. A group of highly shared sequence variants was considered likely to be a technical artifact of the sequencing pipeline. In vitro tests confirmed that a few of the cytomegalovirus-associated TCR beta chains recognize cytomegalovirus antigens. Correlated functional status among segregating V segments might reflect linkage disequilibrium, but an unknown experimental factor could not be ruled out. For the cohort, immune exposure information was limited to CMV serostatus. Sequencing depth was assumed to be roughly uniform across donors in the presence/absence analyses, though that assumption may not hold. A further reported finding was that TCR beta sequences accurately predicted the HLA-A and HLA-B alleles for most subjects in the first cohort. When HLA alleles, especially DR and DQ, strongly co-occurred, TCR associations were difficult to assign to individual alleles. Because the 87-base-pair reads could not distinguish some IMGT-functional V segments, including TRBV6-2 and TRBV6-3, those segments were excluded. Because some donors lacked HLA typing at each locus, the association tests relied only on the typed subset. According to the authors, the approach could potentially be generalized to other disease states and immunological phenotypes. In a later analysis, HLA-associated TCR beta chains were found to be more clonally expanded and to have lower generation probabilities than equally common non-associated chains. An earlier analysis of around 600 of the donors showed that most TCR beta V segments appeared in productive rearrangements either about 87% or about 30% of the time, which broadly matched IMGT annotations. A later analysis found that TCR association rates varied across HLA loci, with DRB1 alleles showing the most associated TCRs and HLA-C alleles the fewest. A later analysis found that most CMV-associated TCR beta chains appeared HLA-restricted, with HLA associations seemingly driven largely by CMV exposure. An association between a missense DCLRE1C variant and V-gene and J-gene trimming of TCR beta chains was found in a later genetic analysis and replicated in an independent cohort.

The CDR3 holds 15 amino acids from the cysteine to the phenylalanine. Solely the CDR3 DNA is kept, with 45 bases framed from the first base. The germline V gene specifies SGHAT as CDR1 and FQNNGV as CDR2. V has 3 bases trimmed and J has 0 bases trimmed; junction bases matching no gene number 3. The cohort was made up of around 720 healthy bone marrow donors. All cohort members were sampled while nominally healthy, although unrecorded immune exposures were likely present. The donor was CMV seropositive and was included in the group of 289 seropositive cohort members. A peripheral blood sample was provided by each donor, and peripheral blood mononuclear cells were used for TCR beta sequencing. The Qiagen DNeasy Blood Extraction Kit was used to extract genomic DNA from the blood cell samples. Regarding this clone: Its cognate antigen has yet to be identified. Base qualities are not at hand, and no much larger clone is one base apart.

Library creation used the immunoSEQ multiplex PCR assay. For the multiplex PCR, a mixture combining 60 forward primers for TCR Vbeta segments and 13 reverse primers for TCR Jbeta segments was used. A multiplex PCR assay on genomic DNA amplified the CDR3 region of rearranged TCR beta genes. On the Illumina HiSeq System, the amplified TCR beta libraries were sequenced as 87-base-pair reads. Per the authors' processing: A later analysis counted some 80 million unique TCR beta chains across the 600 to 850 repertoires, and 9.5 million to 11 million of these chains were shared by at least two donors. Raw reads were error-corrected and collapsed into unique sequences by a nearest-neighbor algorithm in which closely related sequences were merged to remove PCR and sequencing errors. Alignment of CDR3 sequences to IMGT reference sequences was used to assign V, D and J gene segments. For a sequence to be retained, a match of at least six nucleotides was required to both a V gene segment and a J gene segment. Rearrangements were classified as productive when the CDR3 lacked stop codons and remained in frame with V and J, and all other rearrangements were classified as non-productive. CDR3 was defined according to IMGT convention as the region running from the second conserved V-encoded cysteine to the conserved J-encoded phenylalanine. Sequences without an unambiguous match to a single V gene segment were excluded from the earlier analysis of approximately 560 of the donors. An earlier analysis of about 590 of the donors classified V segments as functional when productive rearrangements were above 56.7% and as segregating when the standard deviation between donors was above 5%. A statistical classification framework was built for diagnosing cytomegalovirus status from the catalog of TCR beta chain sequences. V and J gene assignment, in a later analysis, came from comparing TCR nucleotide sequences with IMGT/GENE-DB human TR gene sequences. In a later analysis, CDR3 sequences and most-parsimonious VDJ recombination scenarios were assigned using the TCRdist pipeline. In a later analysis, each TCR beta chain was defined by its CDR3 amino acid sequence together with its V-gene family, and reads lacking a unique V-gene family were excluded. To address suspected cross-contamination and a sequencing artifact, a later analysis removed a few hundred highly shared, low-generation-probability nucleotide sequences. For each public chain, a later analysis derived a clonal expansion index from normalized ranks of inferred template counts within each repertoire. In a later analysis, generation probabilities were computed with a VDJ recombination model fitted to out-of-frame rearrangements, and the resulting probabilities were checked against IGoR. In a later analysis, TCR-TCR, TCR-HLA and TCR-CMV co-occurrence was scored with hypergeometric tests, and a repertoire-size bias correction was applied to TCR pairs. False discovery rates were estimated in a later analysis by permuting HLA or CMV assignments 20 times. In a later analysis, co-occurring TCRs were grouped with DBSCAN, and TCRdist sequence similarity was added when clustering was performed within HLA-allele-positive subsets. Repertoires with fewer than 30,000 or more than 120,000 public chains were left out of co-occurrence clustering, as were a handful of repertoires with anomalous nucleotide sharing. TCRdb took this table from immuneACCESS and kept in-frame rearrangements with V and J called. Such tables lack part of the clones; where checked against another copy, unresolved V genes explain under half of the gap, and the rest is unexplained. The V and J calls and clone size are taken from that table; D and trimming were inferred from the DNA. Within this sample are under 200,000 clones, with roughly 80% of them counted one time only. The top ten clones comprise 1% to 1.5% of the sample.

The sequence is built from TRBV11-2 and TRBJ1-1, and 8 junctional nucleotides match TRBD1. Sequences were obtained from PBMCs. The origin of this receptor is a man in his fifties or sixties in good health and CMV-seropositive. In nucleotide form, the sequence is TGTGCCAGCAGCTTTGGACAGGGCCTGAACACTGAAGCTTTCTTT. Translated, it reads CASSFGQGLNTEAFF. Outside the CDR3, residues come from the reference TRBV11-2 and TRBJ1-1 proteins, so the full variable domain is: EAGVAQSPRYKIIEKRQSVAFWCNPISGHATLYWYQQILGQGPKLLIQFQNNGVVDDSQLPKDRFSAERLKGVDSTLKIQPAKLEDSAVYLCASSFGQGLNTEAFFGQGTRLTVV.